The 32 T cell receptor beta chains given below trace back to one sample, sequenced in a study of cytomegalovirus exposure and HLA in healthy donors. Vbeta (60) and Jbeta (13) primers were used in the PCR. Some clones are missing from TCRdb's copy, which holds only in-frame ones; the method was immunoSEQ multiplex PCR. The table shows fewer than 250,000 clones, with roughly 79% occurring only once. Material for sequencing was PBMCs. Source of these receptors: a male donor in good health and CMV-seronegative.

The CDR3 DNA reads as TGTGCCAGCAGCTTAAGGGGGGGCGAAGTACCAACTAATGAAAAACTGTTTTTT. It codes for CASSLRGGEVPTNEKLFF. The chain has TRBV7-2 and TRBJ1-4; a possible D gene is TRBD1 (6 bases). Trimming took 2 bases from V and 0 from J, leaving 16 bases between them. Germline CDR1 SGHTA, CDR2 FQGNSA. The CDR3 contains 18 residues.

The CDR3 coding sequence is TGTGCCATCAGGGACAGGGGGTCCTACAATGAGCAGTTCTTC. It codes for CAIRDRGSYNEQFF. V and J are TRBV10-3 and TRBJ2-1, with TRBD1 matching over 10 bases. After removal of 6 bases from V and 1 base from J, the junction contained 0 bases not matched to a gene. The CDR3 consists of 14 residues. Germline V lookup: CDR1 ENHRY, CDR2 SYGVKD.

The rearrangement joins TRBV6-1 to TRBJ2-3; D not resolved. Germline V gives CDR1 MNHNS, CDR2 SASEGT. V lost 2 bases and J lost 0, with 9 bases in between. The CDR3 spans 15 residues. In nucleotides, the CDR3 is TGTGCCAGCAGTGAAAGGCAGGCGAGCACAGATACGCAGTATTTT. It codes for CASSERQASTDTQYF.

This clone was seen just once. This rearrangement joins TRBV18 to TRBJ2-3; possible D gene TRBD2, 6 bases. The CDR3 is 15 residues long. Germline values: CDR1 KGHSH, CDR2 LQKENI. The V end lost 6 bases, the J end lost 1 base, and 14 bases lay between the germline ends. DNA for the CDR3: TGTGCCAGCTCTGGACGGTCGGGGGGCACAGATACGCAGTATTTT. Protein sequence: CASSGRSGGTDTQYF.

The chain links TRBV5-5 to TRBJ1-5, with 7 bases that match TRBD1. CDR1 and CDR2 (germline): SGHKS, YYEKEE (reference sequence). This CDR3 is built from 14 residues. J was trimmed by 4 bases and V by 4 bases; bases with no gene match: 5. CDR3 sequence reads: CASSPGQANQPQHF. The CDR3 nucleotides are TGTGCCAGCAGCCCAGGACAGGCAAATCAGCCCCAGCATTTT.

The rearrangement joins TRBV6-6 to TRBJ1-2; TRBD1 might be the D (5 bases). The CDR3 is made up of 14 amino acids. V was clipped by 0 bases and J by 4 bases, with 9 bases between them. Germline CDR1 is MNHNY and CDR2 is SVGAGI (reference sequence). This chain's CDR3 is CASSYSEGIYGYTF. The CDR3, as DNA: TGTGCCAGCAGTTACTCGGAGGGGATCTATGGCTACACCTTC.

J is TRBJ2-5 and V is TRBV7-3; TRBD2 might be the D (5 bases). Trimming took 5 bases from V and 1 from J, leaving 14 bases between them. The CDR3 loop spans 15 amino acids. The germline CDR1 and CDR2 sequences are SGHTA and FQGTGA. CDR3 bases: TGTGCCAGCAGCCTTCTCCGGGGTCCCCAAGAGACCCAGTACTTC. It codes for CASSLLRGPQETQYF. Filled out from reference TRBV7-3 and TRBJ2-5, the complete variable domain reads GAGVSQTPSNKVTEKGKYVELRCDPISGHTALYWYRQSLGQGPEFLIYFQGTGAADDSGLPNDRFFAVRPEGSVSTLKIQRTERGDSAVYLCASSLLRGPQETQYFGPGTRLLVL.

The chain uses TRBV25-1 and TRBJ2-7; 9 bases are shared with TRBD2. CDR3 length: 15 residues. Germline V CDR1 and CDR2: MGHDK, SYGVNS. V dropped 3 bases and J dropped 2; count of bases not matched to a gene: 5. CDR3: CASSEETSGPYEQYF. The CDR3 coding sequence is TGTGCCAGCAGTGAGGAGACTAGCGGCCCCTACGAGCAGTACTTC.

The chain carries TRBV6-5 and TRBJ1-2; D not certain. CDR1 and CDR2 from the germline V gene are MNHEY and SVGAGI. V was trimmed by 4 bases and J by 0 bases, leaving 12 bases between them. This CDR3 contains 15 residues. The CDR3 region has the DNA TGTGCCAGCAGTTCGATAACCGGGTCTAACTATGGCTACACCTTC. This gives the protein CASSSITGSNYGYTF.

This CDR3 reads CASSLPDTEPGHRLKQYF. The CDR3 DNA sequence: TGTGCCAGCAGCTTACCCGATACCGAGCCGGGACACCGCTTGAAGCAGTACTTC. The rearrangement uses TRBV7-8 and TRBJ2-7, with D tentatively TRBD1 (6 bases). The V gene's germline CDR1 is SGHVS and CDR2 FQNEAQ. This CDR3 contains 18 residues. V dropped 2 bases and J dropped 8 bases, with 28 bases sitting between them.

This rearrangement joins TRBV9 to TRBJ2-5; 9 nucleotides line up with TRBD1. Germline assignment: CDR1 SGDLS and CDR2 YYNGEE. V shed 3 bases and J 2 bases; nucleotides not matched to a gene: 5. This CDR3 region has 15 residues. CDR3 amino acids: CASSGRDREQETQYF. DNA of the CDR3: TGTGCCAGCAGCGGGAGGGACAGGGAGCAAGAGACCCAGTACTTC.

This rearrangement joins TRBV19 to TRBJ2-7; 13 bases agree with TRBD2. The CDR3 is made up of 18 amino acids. In germline, CDR1 is LNHDA, CDR2 SQIVND (reference sequence). V shed 5 bases, J shed 0 bases, and the junction held 10 bases outside the gene matches. The CDR3 is CASSPWTSGGFLSYEQYF. For the CDR3, the DNA is TGTGCCAGTAGTCCATGGACTAGCGGGGGCTTCCTCTCCTACGAGCAGTACTTC.

V is TRBV14 and J is TRBJ1-1, with 8 bases matching TRBD1. J was trimmed by 1 base and V by 4 bases; bases with no gene match: 2. Germline assignment: CDR1 SGHDN and CDR2 FVKESK. There are 14 residues in the CDR3. This chain's CDR3 is CASSRTGWNTEAFF. The DNA of the CDR3 is TGTGCCAGCAGCCGGACAGGGTGGAACACTGAAGCTTTCTTT.

The gene calls are TRBV18 and TRBJ1-1, with TRBD1 as a possible D gene (6 bases). CDR1 is KGHSH and CDR2 is LQKENI in the germline V gene. CDR3 length: 13 amino acids. V lost 8 bases, J lost 1 base, and 11 bases lay in between. The CDR3 region has the DNA TGTGCCAGCACAGACAGGCGGAACACTGAAGCTTTCTTT. Translating it yields CASTDRRNTEAFF.

V and J are TRBV6-5 and TRBJ1-2; no definite D call. The CDR3 covers 14 residues. V shed 6 bases and J shed 1 base, with 12 bases lying between them. Germline V gene lookup returns CDR1 MNHEY and CDR2 SVGAGI. The CDR3 here is CASSRGEFNYGYTF. The DNA for the CDR3 is TGTGCCAGCAGCCGCGGGGAGTTTAACTATGGCTACACCTTC.

The V gene is TRBV9, the J gene TRBJ1-2; D is undetermined. The germline V gene encodes CDR1 SGDLS and CDR2 YYNGEE. The CDR3 is made up of 14 amino acids. Trimming took 0 bases from V and 4 from J, leaving 10 bases between them. The CDR3 here is CASSVASGSYGYTF. The CDR3 DNA follows: TGTGCCAGCAGCGTAGCTTCGGGATCCTATGGCTACACCTTC.

The CDR3 bases are TGTGCCAGCAGGACAGTATCCACCGGGGAGCTGTTTTTT. Translated: CASRTVSTGELFF. The rearrangement joins TRBV28 to TRBJ2-2, with D possibly being TRBD1 (5 bases). Trimming cost V 6 bases and J 4 bases, with 9 bases left between them. In germline, CDR1 is MDHEN, CDR2 SYDVKM. The CDR3 runs 13 residues.

This clone was detected only a few times. CDR3 loop: CASSLTRWNEQFF. In DNA form, the CDR3 reads TGTGCCAGCAGTTTAACAAGATGGAATGAGCAGTTCTTC. J is TRBJ2-1 and V is TRBV27; D uncertain. Germline assignment: CDR1 MNHEY and CDR2 SMNVEV (reference sequence). Trimming took off 2 bases at V and 7 bases at J, with 9 bases between the two ends. This CDR3 is 13 amino acids long.

The gene calls are TRBV6-4 and TRBJ2-7, with TRBD2 matching over 7 bases. Germline trimming cut 2 bases from V and 7 bases from J; bases unmatched to any gene: 2. CDR1 is MRHNA and CDR2 is SNTAGT in the germline V gene. CDR3 length equals 12 residues. CDR3 amino acids: CASSDPSGEQYF. CDR3 nucleotide sequence: TGTGCCAGCAGTGACCCTAGCGGAGAGCAGTACTTC.

The V gene is TRBV29-1, the J gene TRBJ2-1, with D tentatively TRBD1 (7 bases). Germline CDR1 and CDR2: SQVTM and ANQGSEA. This CDR3 region has 14 residues. Trimming pared 4 bases from V and 3 bases from J, leaving 13 bases between. CDR3 nucleotides: TGCAGCGTTGGGTACAGGGGAGGCTACAATGAGCAGTTCTTC. It specifies CSVGYRGGYNEQFF.

The chain carries TRBV5-1 and TRBJ1-2; no clear D gene. This CDR3 has 15 residues. Germline V lookup: CDR1 SGHRS, CDR2 YFSETQ. V lost 4 bases and J 5 bases, leaving 18 bases between the germline ends. The CDR3 sequence: CASSDGGEGLYGYTF. As DNA, the CDR3 is TGCGCCAGCAGCGATGGTGGGGAGGGCCTTTATGGCTACACCTTC.

This clone occurred once. The chain links TRBV13 to TRBJ1-4; D possibly corresponds to TRBD1 (6 bases). Germline V gene data show CDR1 as PRHDT and CDR2 as FYEKMQ (reference sequence). V was pared by 6 bases and J by 6 bases, with 14 bases between. This CDR3 has 14 amino acids. CDR3 DNA sequence: TGTGCCAGCAGTAAGACTGGGGGCGATGAAAAACTGTTTTTT. It codes for CASSKTGGDEKLFF. The whole variable domain, filled in from reference TRBV13 and TRBJ1-4, reads AAGVIQSPRHLIKEKRETATLKCYPIPRHDTVYWYQQGPGQDPQFLISFYEKMQSDKGSIPDRFSAQQFSDYHSELNMSSLELGDSALYFCASSKTGGDEKLFFGSGTQLSVL.

The chain links TRBV5-1 to TRBJ1-4; TRBD1 agrees at 7 bases. Trimming took 4 bases from V and 4 from J; bases not matched to a gene: 10. The germline V gene has CDR1 SGHRS and CDR2 YFSETQ. The CDR3 sequence is 16 residues long. This CDR3 reads CASSAGTVGGNEKLFF. The CDR3 DNA sequence: TGCGCCAGCAGCGCTGGGACAGTGGGGGGTAATGAAAAACTGTTTTTT.

The chain is built from TRBV2 and TRBJ2-1, with no clear D. The V gene's germline CDR1 is SNHLY and CDR2 FYNNEI. The CDR3 is made up of 13 amino acids. Trimming shortened V by 6 bases and J by 9 bases, and 15 bases separated the two germline ends. CDR3 in amino acids: CASSPSLLSEQFF. The CDR3 DNA is TGTGCCAGCAGCCCCTCCCTTCTTAGTGAGCAGTTCTTC. The complete variable domain, with remaining parts taken from reference TRBV2 and TRBJ2-1, reads EPEVTQTPSHQVTQMGQEVILRCVPISNHLYFYWYRQILGQKVEFLVSFYNNEISEKSEIFDDQFSVERPDGSNFTLKIRSTKLEDSAMYFCASSPSLLSEQFFGPGTRLTVL.

This clone has just a few counts. This chain joins TRBV5-1 and TRBJ2-5; 7 bases fit TRBD1. The CDR3 contains 14 residues. CDR1 and CDR2 from the germline V gene are SGHRS and YFSETQ. V was clipped by 3 bases and J by 2 bases; unmatched bases: 4. CDR3 DNA sequence: TGCGCCAGCAGCTCGGGACAGCAACAAGAGACCCAGTACTTC. As protein: CASSSGQQQETQYF.

This clone was picked up one time. The J gene is TRBJ2-3, the V gene TRBV28, with D unclear. Looked up from germline, CDR1 is MDHEN and CDR2 is SYDVKM. The CDR3 has 11 amino acids. Trimming removed 6 bases at V and 5 bases at J, with 6 bases between. The CDR3, as DNA: TGTGCCAGCAGCTTTATAGATACGCAGTATTTT. Amino acids: CASSFIDTQYF. The full variable domain, rest sourced from reference TRBV28 and TRBJ2-3, is DVKVTQSSRYLVKRTGEKVFLECVQDMDHENMFWYRQDPGLGLRLIYFSYDVKMKEKGDIPEGYSVSREKKERFSLILESASTNQTSMYLCASSFIDTQYFGPGTRLTVL.

The V call is TRBV7-3, the J call TRBJ2-7; D possibly corresponds to TRBD1 (6 bases). In germline, CDR1 is SGHTA, CDR2 FQGTGA. The germline V and J ends were trimmed by 5 bases and 1 base, with 9 bases remaining between them. CDR3 length: 13 residues. The CDR3 protein is CASSPTGSYEQYF. CDR3 DNA sequence: TGTGCCAGCAGCCCAACAGGGTCCTACGAGCAGTACTTC.

V usage is TRBV5-4 and J usage is TRBJ1-2, with D unclear. With 4 bases removed from V and 3 bases from J, the gap between germline ends came to 19 bases. The CDR3 has 16 amino acids. CDR1 is SGHNT, CDR2 YYREEE, per germline (reference sequence). This CDR3 is CASSALTRTGDYGYTF. Here the CDR3 DNA reads TGTGCCAGCAGCGCTCTGACCCGGACTGGGGACTATGGCTACACCTTC.

The gene calls are TRBV4-1 and TRBJ2-7; 8 bases are shared with TRBD1. After removal of 5 bases from V and 4 bases from J, the junction contained 10 bases not matched to a gene. Germline lookup yields CDR1 MGHRA and CDR2 YSYEKL. The CDR3 is 15 residues long. The CDR3, as DNA: TGCGCCAGCAGCGATATTAGGGACAGGTCATACGAGCAGTACTTC. The encoded protein is CASSDIRDRSYEQYF.

The rearrangement uses TRBV14 and TRBJ2-3; no clear D. Trimming shortened V by 1 base and J by 1 base, and 18 bases separated the two germline ends. The CDR3 consists of 18 residues. Germline V gene sequence: CDR1 SGHDN, CDR2 FVKESK. The DNA of the CDR3 is TGTGCCAGCAGCCAAGGTTTCCCCGGCGGAGACCGCACAGATACGCAGTATTTT. Its protein product is CASSQGFPGGDRTDTQYF. Complete variable domain (other parts from reference TRBV14 and TRBJ2-3): EAGVTQFPSHSVIEKGQTVTLRCDPISGHDNLYWYRRVMGKEIKFLLHFVKESKQDESGMPNNRFLAERTGGTYSTLKVQPAELEDSGVYFCASSQGFPGGDRTDTQYFGPGTRLTVL.

This chain links TRBV6-5 with TRBJ1-1, with a possible D match to TRBD1 (5 bases). CDR1 is MNHEY and CDR2 is SVGAGI in the germline V gene. CDR3 length equals 12 residues. The V and J ends lost 6 bases and 4 bases respectively, with 9 bases between them. CDR3 in amino acids: CASSVRGTEAFF. The CDR3 DNA reads TGTGCCAGCAGCGTAAGGGGCACTGAAGCTTTCTTT.

This chain links TRBV28 with TRBJ2-7; weak D call: TRBD1 (6 bases). Germline V gene data show CDR1 as MDHEN and CDR2 as SYDVKM. The V gene lost 7 bases and the J gene lost 6 bases, with 13 bases spanning the gap. This CDR3 spans 12 amino acids. CDR3 loop: CASTYQGSEQYF. CDR3 sequence (DNA): TGTGCCAGCACCTACCAGGGGTCCGAGCAGTACTTC.